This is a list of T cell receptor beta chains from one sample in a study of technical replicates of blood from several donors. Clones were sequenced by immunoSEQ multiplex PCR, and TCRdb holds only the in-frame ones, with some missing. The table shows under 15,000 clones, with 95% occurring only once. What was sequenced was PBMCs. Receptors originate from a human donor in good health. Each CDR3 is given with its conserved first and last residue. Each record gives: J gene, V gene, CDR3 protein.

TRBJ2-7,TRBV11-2,CASSFSTSGISYEQYF
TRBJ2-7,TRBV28,CASNPPGSSSYEQYF
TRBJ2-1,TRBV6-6,CASSWDRLAPNEQFF
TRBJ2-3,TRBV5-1,CASSYGQGATDTQYF
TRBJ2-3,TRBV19,CASSIGTPQDTQYF
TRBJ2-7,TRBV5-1,CASSQDPRGEQYF
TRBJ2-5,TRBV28,CASSNLARTQYF
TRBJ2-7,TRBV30,CAWSNEGNEQYF
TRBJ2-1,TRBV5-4,CASSPGTPSYNEQFF
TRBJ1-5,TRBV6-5,CAIKTRQGDQPQHF
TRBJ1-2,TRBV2,CASSERQGTYGYTF
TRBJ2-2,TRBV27,CASNARPSLAENTGELFF
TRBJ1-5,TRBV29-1,CSAGQGVDQPQHF
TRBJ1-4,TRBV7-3,CASSQLEVATNEKLFF
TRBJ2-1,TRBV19,CASRDVAGVVNNEQFF
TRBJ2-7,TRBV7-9,CASSPRGGEARSGLEQYF
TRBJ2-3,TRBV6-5,CASSSPAGGDTQYF
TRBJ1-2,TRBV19,CASSIGQLTYGYTF
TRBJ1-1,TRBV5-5,CASSLAWGGYTEAFF
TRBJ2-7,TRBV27,CASSAIWEQYF
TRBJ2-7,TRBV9,CASSVSGGVGDEQYF
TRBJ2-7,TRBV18,CASSRVEGGEQYF
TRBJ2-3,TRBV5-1,CASSLMSGARGTQYF